The rows below give T cell receptor beta chains drawn from one sample of a study of T cell changes during pregnancy in multiple sclerosis. Assay used: immunoSEQ multiplex PCR; TCRdb lists only in-frame clones, some missing. The sample has 69,000 or so clones; more than 75% are singletons. The sample consisted of peripheral blood, taken in the third trimester of pregnancy. These TCRs come from a female donor with multiple sclerosis, enrolled in a pregnancy study. Both conserved end residues are part of each CDR3. Fields, in order: V gene, clone size, D gene, J gene, CDR3 DNA, CDR3 protein. The D gene is left open where the match is weak. Clone size appears in some rows only: once, few, many, or a class for an expanded clone.

TRBV28	.	.	TRBJ1-5	TGTGCCAGCAGTTCTGACACGACCAATCAGCCCCAGCATTTT	CASSSDTTNQPQHF
TRBV30	.	TRBD1	TRBJ1-4	TGTGCCTGGACCGGGGGACAGGACAACAATGAAAAACTGTTTTTT	CAWTGGQDNNEKLFF
TRBV15	.	TRBD1	TRBJ2-2	TGTGCCACCAGCACACAGGGGGCCGGGGAGCTGTTTTTT	CATSTQGAGELFF
TRBV4-1	.	TRBD1	TRBJ2-4	TGCGCCAGCAGCTCGTTACAAAGACAGGGAAACATTCAGTACTTC	CASSSLQRQGNIQYF
TRBV5-1	.	.	TRBJ1-3	TGCGCCAGCAGCCCCGATGCGGGGGTCTCTGGAAACACCATATATTTT	CASSPDAGVSGNTIYF
TRBV30	.	TRBD1	TRBJ1-2	TGTGCCTGGAGTGTCTGGCAGGGGGCCACCTATGGCTACACCTTC	CAWSVWQGATYGYTF
TRBV11-1	.	.	TRBJ2-1	TGTGCCAGCAGTGCGAATACAGGTACATACAATGAGCAGTTCTTC	CASSANTGTYNEQFF
TRBV19	.	.	TRBJ2-3	TGTGCCAGTAGTATAGACCGCGGGCTGACGCAGTATTTT	CASSIDRGLTQYF
TRBV10-3	.	.	TRBJ1-1	TGTGCCATCAGTGCACAGGGGAACACTGAAGCTTTCTTT	CAISAQGNTEAFF
TRBV7-3	.	.	TRBJ2-3	TGTGCCAGCAGCCAGGGGACATTTCCGCAGTATTTT	CASSQGTFPQYF
TRBV9	once	TRBD2	TRBJ2-5	TGTGCCAGCAGCGTAGACAGCGGGGGGCAAGTAAAGACCCAGTACTTC	CASSVDSGGQVKTQYF
TRBV14	.	.	TRBJ2-5	TGTGCCAGCAGCCAGCACCCGGGGGTTCCGACCCAGTACTTC	CASSQHPGVPTQYF
TRBV18	.	.	TRBJ2-3	TGTGCCAGCTCACCAAGGGGGACAGATACGCAGTATTTT	CASSPRGTDTQYF
TRBV2	.	.	TRBJ1-1	TGTGCCAGCAGTGAAAGGGCAGGGGACACTGAAGCTTTCTTT	CASSERAGDTEAFF
TRBV27	.	.	TRBJ1-6	TGTGCCAGCAGGGGACAAGGCTCACCCCTCCACTTT	CASRGQGSPLHF
TRBV7-6	.	.	TRBJ1-5	TGTGCCAGCAGCCGGGATTCCAATCAGCCCCAGCATTTT	CASSRDSNQPQHF
TRBV5-6	.	.	TRBJ2-5	TGTGCCAGCACCCCCGGGTACCAAGAGACCCAGTACTTC	CASTPGYQETQYF
TRBV2	.	TRBD1	TRBJ1-1	TGTGCCAGCGCCGGGACAGGGGGCTTAAACACTGAAGCTTTCTTT	CASAGTGGLNTEAFF
TRBV4-3	.	.	TRBJ1-4	TGCGCCAGCAGCCAAGGGGGAGGGCAGGATGAAAAACTGTTTTTT	CASSQGGGQDEKLFF
TRBV18	.	TRBD1	TRBJ1-5	TGTGCCAGCTCCCCGGACAGGGGAGGCAATCAGCCCCAGCATTTT	CASSPDRGGNQPQHF
TRBV7-9	once	.	TRBJ2-2	TGTGCCAGCAGGACCCCAGGGAACACCGGGGAGCTGTTTTTT	CASRTPGNTGELFF
TRBV7-2	.	TRBD2	TRBJ2-7	TGTGCCAGCAGCAGGAGCGGGGCGACCTCCTACGAGCAGTACTTC	CASSRSGATSYEQYF
TRBV6-5	.	.	TRBJ1-1	TGTGCCAGCAGTCCATCACCGGGACACCACACTGAAGCTTTCTTT	CASSPSPGHHTEAFF
TRBV5-1	.	.	TRBJ2-1	TGCGCCAGCAGCTTGGAGCCATACCACAATGAGCAGTTCTTC	CASSLEPYHNEQFF
TRBV5-1	.	TRBD1	TRBJ1-1	TGCGCCAGCAGCCCCGGGACAGGGTGGGGCACTGAAGCTTTCTTT	CASSPGTGWGTEAFF
TRBV5-6	.	.	TRBJ1-5	TGTGCCAGCAGCCGCCGGGATAGCAATCAGCCCCAGCATTTT	CASSRRDSNQPQHF
TRBV2	.	TRBD1	TRBJ2-5	TGTGCCAGCACTGGGACAGGGGAGACCCAGTACTTC	CASTGTGETQYF
TRBV6-1	few	TRBD2	TRBJ2-1	TGTGCCAGCAGAATGGGGGGGGGATTGGACAATGAGCAGTTCTTC	CASRMGGGLDNEQFF
TRBV27	.	TRBD1	TRBJ2-7	TGTGCCAGCAGTTTCCAGGGGGCCCACGAGCAGTACTTC	CASSFQGAHEQYF
TRBV5-1	.	.	TRBJ2-2	TGCGCCAGCAGCTTCCAGGGGGAGGCCGGGGAGCTGTTTTTT	CASSFQGEAGELFF
TRBV28	.	TRBD2	TRBJ2-7	TGTGCCAGCAGGACTAGCGGGGGACTATCCTACGAGCAGTACTTC	CASRTSGGLSYEQYF
TRBV28	.	TRBD1	TRBJ2-7	TGTGCCAGCAGTTTGGACAGGGGACCCTCCTACGAGCAGTACTTC	CASSLDRGPSYEQYF
TRBV9	.	.	TRBJ2-1	TGTGCCAGCAGCGTAGGAGGTATCTACAATGAGCAGTTCTTC	CASSVGGIYNEQFF
TRBV19	.	.	TRBJ1-5	TGTGCCAGTAGTATCGAGTACAGGACTAGCAATCAGCCCCAGCATTTT	CASSIEYRTSNQPQHF
TRBV27	.	TRBD1	TRBJ1-4	TGTGCCAGCAGTCGGTCAGGGGGCGCTTATGAAAAACTGTTTTTT	CASSRSGGAYEKLFF
TRBV4-2	.	TRBD1	TRBJ1-1	TGTGCCAGCAGCCAAGAGGGGACAGGGGCCCTGAACACTGAAGCTTTCTTT	CASSQEGTGALNTEAFF
TRBV4-2	few	TRBD1	TRBJ2-2	TGTGCCAGCAGCCCCGGGACAGGGGACACCGGGGAGCTGTTTTTT	CASSPGTGDTGELFF
TRBV5-1	.	.	TRBJ2-6	TGCGCCAGCAGCTTGGCGGGTGACTCTGGGGCCAACGTCCTGACTTTC	CASSLAGDSGANVLTF
TRBV7-2	.	TRBD1	TRBJ2-6	TGTGCCAGCAGCGTACAGGGGACAGGGGCCAACGTCCTGACTTTC	CASSVQGTGANVLTF
TRBV2	.	.	TRBJ1-1	TGTGCCAGCAGGGAGTACACTGAAGCTTTCTTT	CASREYTEAFF
TRBV5-1	.	TRBD2	TRBJ2-5	TGCGCCAGTCGGCGGGGGGCTCAAGAGACCCAGTACTTC	CASRRGAQETQYF
TRBV18	once	TRBD2	TRBJ2-3	TGTGCCAGCACCCTAGCGGGGGGAAAAGATACGCAGTATTTT	CASTLAGGKDTQYF
TRBV19	once	.	TRBJ2-3	TGTGCCAGTAGTGCTGGAGGGGGCTATGGAGATACGCAGTATTTT	CASSAGGGYGDTQYF
TRBV10-2	.	TRBD2	TRBJ2-7	TGCGCCAGCAGAGTTAGCGGGGGGGCTCGGGAGCAGTACTTC	CASRVSGGAREQYF
TRBV5-1	.	.	TRBJ2-2	TGCGCCAGCCAGTTGAACACCGGGGAGCTGTTTTTT	CASQLNTGELFF